This entry concerns a single TCR beta chain. This entry comes from a study of T cell changes during pregnancy in multiple sclerosis. Using immunoSEQ multiplex PCR, the repertoire was profiled, and TCRdb retains in-frame clones only, with some absent. The table includes about 70,000 clones, roughly 94% detected once. The sequence was obtained from a female donor with multiple sclerosis, enrolled in a pregnancy study. Specimen: peripheral blood, collected in the third trimester of pregnancy.

The CDR3 DNA follows: TGTGCCAGCAGATTCTTTAATGGAAACACCATATATTTT. Translated, it gives CASRFFNGNTIYF. The chain recombines TRBV6-5 with TRBJ1-3; D call uncertain. There are 13 residues in the CDR3. V was trimmed by 6 bases and J by 3 bases, leaving 9 bases between them. In germline, CDR1 is MNHEY, CDR2 SVGAGI.